These 7 T cell receptor beta chains originate from one sample sequenced in a study of cytomegalovirus exposure and HLA in healthy donors. PCR employed 60 Vbeta and 13 Jbeta primers. Clones were read by immunoSEQ multiplex PCR, and TCRdb kept only the in-frame ones, dropping some. The sample carries 150,000 to 200,000 clones, 60% to 80% recorded once. The sample comprised PBMCs. The receptors stem from a female donor in good health and CMV-seronegative.

CDR3 coding DNA: TGTGCCAGCAGCTCCAACAGGGGGTCAAGTTCACCCCTCCACTTT. Residues: CASSSNRGSSSPLHF. This chain joins TRBV5-4 and TRBJ1-6, with 8 positions matching TRBD1. This CDR3 contains 15 residues. Looked up from germline, CDR1 is SGHNT and CDR2 is YYREEE (reference sequence). The V segment lost 3 bases and the J segment 9 bases; nucleotides outside the gene matches: 8.

This clone was observed a few times. The chain recombines TRBV19 with TRBJ1-2; 9 positions agree with TRBD1. Germline trimming cut 3 bases from V and 5 bases from J; bases unmatched to any gene: 7. Germline V gene lookup returns CDR1 LNHDA and CDR2 SQIVND (reference sequence). There are 15 residues in the CDR3. CDR3: CASSIGQGSVYGYTF. CDR3 bases: TGTGCCAGTAGTATCGGACAGGGGTCGGTTTATGGCTACACCTTC.

The chain combines TRBV9 with TRBJ2-5, with TRBD2 matching 9 bases. The CDR3 contains 16 residues. Trimming at V came to 0 bases and at J to 5 bases, leaving 8 bases not matched to a gene. The germline CDR1 and CDR2 sequences are SGDLS and YYNGEE. CDR3: CASSVEGAGGWETQYF. The CDR3 region has the DNA TGTGCCAGCAGCGTAGAGGGAGCGGGGGGCTGGGAGACCCAGTACTTC.

This rearrangement joins TRBV2 to TRBJ2-5, with a tentative D call TRBD1 (5 bases). The germline gives CDR1 SNHLY, CDR2 FYNNEI. The CDR3 sequence is 13 residues long. V lost 8 bases to trimming and J lost 2 bases, with 12 bases between them. CDR3 loop: CASSWGAQETQYF. DNA for the CDR3: TGTGCCAGCTCTTGGGGCGCTCAAGAGACCCAGTACTTC.

V gene TRBV25-1 combines with J gene TRBJ2-3; TRBD1 matches 7 bases. Germline V CDR1 and CDR2: MGHDK, SYGVNS. The CDR3 runs to 13 residues. After removal of 7 bases from V and 3 bases from J, the junction contained 4 bases not matched to a gene. Here the CDR3 reads CASNRQGTDTQYF. The CDR3 bases are TGTGCCAGCAACCGACAGGGAACAGATACGCAGTATTTT.

CDR3 in DNA: TGTGCCAGCAGACCAACAGGGGCGATTGAGCAGTTCTTC. Translated: CASRPTGAIEQFF. The rearrangement joins TRBV28 to TRBJ2-1; 7 nucleotides match TRBD1. Germline trimming cut 6 bases from V and 9 bases from J; bases unmatched to any gene: 8. Per the germline V gene, CDR1 is MDHEN and CDR2 is SYDVKM. The CDR3 contains 13 residues.

The CDR3 loop is CASTPRVISPLHF. The CDR3 DNA sequence: TGTGCCAGCACCCCCCGAGTTATTTCACCCCTCCACTTT. This sequence joins TRBV2 and TRBJ1-6; D is unresolved. Germline V CDR1 and CDR2: SNHLY, FYNNEI. The CDR3 has 13 amino acids. The V end lost 7 bases, the J end lost 9 bases, and 13 bases lay between the germline ends.